The rows below give T cell receptor beta chains drawn from one sample of a study of graft-versus-host responses after intestinal transplantation. Generated by immunoSEQ multiplex PCR, the TCRdb table keeps only in-frame clones and is missing some. The table has around 29,000 clones, 85% to 95% seen once. The starting material was PBMCs, obtained 66 days after intestinal transplant. The receptors derive from a human patient who received an intestinal transplant, so some T cells may come from the graft donor. CDR3s include the opening cysteine and the closing phenylalanine or tryptophan. The D gene is left open where the match is weak. Not every row has a clone size; where given, it reads once, few, many or a size class.

J: TRBJ2-1
V: TRBV4-1
D: NA
size: NA
CDR3: CASSQPGEGLYNEQFF
DNA: TGCGCCAGCAGCCAGCCGGGGGAAGGGTTGTACAATGAGCAGTTCTTC

J: TRBJ1-6
V: TRBV6-5
D: TRBD1
size: once
CDR3: CASSYSADRVGSPLHF
DNA: TGTGCCAGCAGTTACAGCGCGGACAGGGTGGGATCACCCCTCCACTTT

J: TRBJ2-1
V: TRBV6-5
D: TRBD2
size: NA
CDR3: CASKEGLSSYNEQFF
DNA: TGTGCCAGCAAAGAGGGACTAAGCTCCTACAATGAGCAGTTCTTC

J: TRBJ1-5
V: TRBV6-6
D: NA
size: NA
CDR3: CASSHRKWFSNQPQHF
DNA: TGTGCCAGCAGTCACAGAAAGTGGTTTAGCAATCAGCCCCAGCATTTT

J: TRBJ2-7
V: TRBV6-5
D: TRBD2
size: NA
CDR3: CASSLAGGFYEQYF
DNA: TGTGCCAGCAGTTTAGCGGGGGGGTTTTACGAGCAGTACTTC

J: TRBJ1-6
V: TRBV5-5
D: NA
size: NA
CDR3: CASSLDAWNMNSPLHF
DNA: TGTGCCAGCAGCTTGGACGCCTGGAATATGAATTCACCCCTCCACTTT

J: TRBJ1-5
V: TRBV4-1
D: NA
size: NA
CDR3: CASSQDQNVNQPQHF
DNA: TGCGCCAGCAGCCAAGATCAAAACGTCAATCAGCCCCAGCATTTT

J: TRBJ2-1
V: TRBV4-3
D: NA
size: NA
CDR3: CASSQERAGIVHEQFF
DNA: TGCGCCAGCAGCCAAGAGAGGGCAGGGATTGTGCATGAGCAGTTCTTC

J: TRBJ1-1
V: TRBV11-2
D: TRBD1
size: once
CDR3: CASSLVWGRGPWGEAFF
DNA: TGTGCCAGCAGCTTGGTTTGGGGCAGGGGGCCTTGGGGTGAAGCTTTCTTT

J: TRBJ2-4
V: TRBV7-8
D: TRBD2
size: once
CDR3: CASSHGPGGARKNIQYF
DNA: TGTGCCAGCAGCCATGGCCCCGGGGGGGCGAGAAAAAACATTCAGTACTTC

J: TRBJ2-3
V: TRBV10-2
D: NA
size: NA
CDR3: CASSGSLATDTQYF
DNA: TGCGCCAGCAGTGGTTCTCTAGCCACAGATACGCAGTATTTT

J: TRBJ2-1
V: TRBV10-1
D: NA
size: NA
CDR3: CASSDGAAGYNEQFF
DNA: TGCGCCAGCAGTGATGGTGCTGCGGGGTACAATGAGCAGTTCTTC

J: TRBJ2-7
V: TRBV6-1
D: TRBD2
size: NA
CDR3: CASSETSGGWYEQYF
DNA: TGTGCCAGCAGTGAGACTAGCGGGGGTTGGTACGAGCAGTACTTC

J: TRBJ2-2
V: TRBV7-8
D: TRBD2
size: NA
CDR3: CASSDPLLTSGGALNTGELFF
DNA: TGTGCCAGCAGCGATCCCCTCTTGACTAGCGGGGGGGCGCTGAACACCGGGGAGCTGTTTTTT

J: TRBJ1-1
V: TRBV4-3
D: NA
size: NA
CDR3: CASSQDRHRNTEAFF
DNA: TGCGCCAGCAGCCAAGATCGGCACAGGAACACTGAAGCTTTCTTT

J: TRBJ2-3
V: TRBV4-1
D: NA
size: NA
CDR3: CASSQELYPVSPFTDTQYF
DNA: TGCGCCAGCAGCCAAGAACTCTACCCGGTGAGCCCCTTCACAGATACGCAGTATTTT

J: TRBJ1-2
V: TRBV27
D: NA
size: NA
CDR3: CASRSQGDGYTF
DNA: TGTGCCAGCAGATCACAGGGAGATGGCTACACCTTC

J: TRBJ1-6
V: TRBV19
D: NA
size: NA
CDR3: CASSITVSVNSPLHF
DNA: TGTGCCAGTAGTATTACAGTATCCGTAAATTCACCCCTCCACTTT

J: TRBJ2-7
V: TRBV30
D: NA
size: NA
CDR3: CAWRPLGQIGYEQYF
DNA: TGTGCCTGGAGGCCGCTAGGACAAATTGGGTACGAGCAGTACTTC

J: TRBJ1-2
V: TRBV4-3
D: NA
size: NA
CDR3: CASSQDRDRRGGYTF
DNA: TGCGCCAGCAGCCAAGACCGTGACAGGAGGGGCGGCTACACCTTC

J: TRBJ1-2
V: TRBV5-1
D: TRBD1
size: few
CDR3: CASSLGQGGYTF
DNA: TGCGCCAGCAGCTTGGGACAGGGTGGCTACACCTTC

J: TRBJ2-5
V: TRBV25-1
D: TRBD2
size: NA
CDR3: CASSVAGGEETQYF
DNA: TGTGCCAGCAGTGTAGCGGGAGGGGAAGAGACCCAGTACTTC

J: TRBJ1-2
V: TRBV7-2
D: NA
size: NA
CDR3: CASTPGGTRYGYTF
DNA: TGTGCCAGCACCCCGGGGGGGACGCGGTATGGCTACACCTTC

J: TRBJ1-6
V: TRBV7-9
D: TRBD1
size: NA
CDR3: CASSIGQGDNSPLHF
DNA: TGTGCCAGCAGCATCGGACAGGGCGATAATTCACCCCTCCACTTT

J: TRBJ2-2
V: TRBV7-2
D: TRBD2
size: once
CDR3: CASSPGPGAGGNTGELFF
DNA: TGTGCCAGCAGCCCCGGACCCGGAGCGGGAGGGAACACCGGGGAGCTGTTTTTT

J: TRBJ2-1
V: TRBV7-6
D: NA
size: NA
CDR3: CASSRLTTPYNEQFF
DNA: TGTGCCAGCAGCCGACTAACTACCCCCTACAATGAGCAGTTCTTC

J: TRBJ1-2
V: TRBV14
D: NA
size: NA
CDR3: CASSRDANYGYTF
DNA: TGTGCCAGCAGCCGGGACGCCAACTATGGCTACACCTTC

J: TRBJ1-6
V: TRBV27
D: NA
size: NA
CDR3: CAPKTRGSPLHF
DNA: TGTGCCCCCAAAACGAGGGGATCACCCCTCCACTTT

J: TRBJ1-5
V: TRBV27
D: NA
size: NA
CDR3: CASSFGVNQPQHF
DNA: TGTGCCAGCAGTTTCGGGGTGAATCAGCCCCAGCATTTT

J: TRBJ1-1
V: TRBV30
D: TRBD1
size: NA
CDR3: CACEPDRGYTEAFF
DNA: TGTGCCTGTGAACCGGACAGGGGATACACTGAAGCTTTCTTT

J: TRBJ1-1
V: TRBV6-6
D: TRBD1
size: NA
CDR3: CASSYSTGMNTEAFF
DNA: TGTGCCAGCAGTTACTCGACAGGGATGAACACTGAAGCTTTCTTT

J: TRBJ1-4
V: TRBV7-2
D: TRBD1
size: NA
CDR3: CASSNRDRDVFGEKLFF
DNA: TGTGCCAGCAGCAACCGGGACAGGGATGTTTTTGGTGAAAAACTGTTTTTT

J: TRBJ1-5
V: TRBV11-2
D: NA
size: NA
CDR3: CASSYDGDQPQHF
DNA: TGTGCCAGCAGCTATGATGGGGATCAGCCCCAGCATTTT

J: TRBJ1-5
V: TRBV2
D: NA
size: NA
CDR3: CASSEQSNQPQHF
DNA: TGTGCCAGCAGTGAACAGAGCAATCAGCCCCAGCATTTT

J: TRBJ1-3
V: TRBV30
D: NA
size: NA
CDR3: CAWTGGNTIYF
DNA: TGTGCCTGGACGGGTGGAAACACCATATATTTT

J: TRBJ2-1
V: TRBV7-9
D: TRBD1
size: NA
CDR3: CASSIYDRGYNEQFF
DNA: TGTGCCAGCAGCATATACGACAGGGGTTACAATGAGCAGTTCTTC

J: TRBJ2-1
V: TRBV18
D: TRBD1
size: NA
CDR3: CASSLAGTGRVNEQFF
DNA: TGTGCCAGCTCACTAGCCGGGACAGGGCGGGTCAATGAGCAGTTCTTC

J: TRBJ1-5
V: TRBV19
D: NA
size: NA
CDR3: CASSPPTGEASNQPQHF
DNA: TGTGCCAGTAGTCCCCCGACGGGGGAAGCGAGCAATCAGCCCCAGCATTTT

J: TRBJ2-7
V: TRBV28
D: TRBD2
size: NA
CDR3: CAPSREGRYEQYF
DNA: TGTGCCCCGTCCCGGGAGGGCCGTTACGAGCAGTACTTC

J: TRBJ2-7
V: TRBV28
D: NA
size: NA
CDR3: CASSLYISTLGEQYF
DNA: TGTGCCAGCAGTCTGTATATATCCACCTTGGGCGAGCAGTACTTC

J: TRBJ2-7
V: TRBV27
D: NA
size: NA
CDR3: CASSLSGPGVTYEQYF
DNA: TGTGCCAGCAGTTTATCGGGGCCGGGAGTAACCTACGAGCAGTACTTC

J: TRBJ2-3
V: TRBV9
D: NA
size: NA
CDR3: CASSVGADTQYF
DNA: TGTGCCAGCAGCGTAGGGGCAGATACGCAGTATTTT

J: TRBJ1-1
V: TRBV29-1
D: NA
size: NA
CDR3: CSVHRMNTEAFF
DNA: TGCAGCGTTCACAGGATGAACACTGAAGCTTTCTTT

J: TRBJ2-5
V: TRBV7-9
D: TRBD1
size: NA
CDR3: CASSGRTGAETQYF
DNA: TGTGCCAGCAGCGGTAGGACAGGGGCGGAGACCCAGTACTTC

J: TRBJ1-1
V: TRBV11-1
D: NA
size: NA
CDR3: CASSLLQGASTEAFF
DNA: TGTGCCAGCAGCTTACTACAGGGAGCGAGCACTGAAGCTTTCTTT

J: TRBJ2-7
V: TRBV5-4
D: TRBD1
size: once
CDR3: CASSSADRGRYEQYF
DNA: TGTGCCAGCAGCTCGGCGGACAGGGGCAGGTACGAGCAGTACTTC

J: TRBJ2-1
V: TRBV2
D: NA
size: NA
CDR3: CASSELSSYNEQFF
DNA: TGTGCCAGCAGTGAACTGAGCTCCTACAATGAGCAGTTCTTC

J: TRBJ1-5
V: TRBV6-1
D: NA
size: NA
CDR3: CASSENAGSGNQPQHF
DNA: TGTGCCAGCAGTGAAAATGCAGGGAGCGGCAATCAGCCCCAGCATTTT

J: TRBJ1-2
V: TRBV19
D: NA
size: NA
CDR3: CASSMGVGDIAF
DNA: TGTGCCAGTAGTATGGGTGTTGGGGACATCGCCTTC

J: TRBJ1-2
V: TRBV5-5
D: TRBD1
size: NA
CDR3: CASYGTGPTQGGYTF
DNA: TGTGCCAGCTACGGGACAGGCCCAACCCAAGGAGGCTACACCTTC

J: TRBJ2-3
V: TRBV10-3
D: TRBD2
size: once
CDR3: CAIRPAGVTDTQYF
DNA: TGTGCCATCAGGCCAGCGGGGGTGACAGATACGCAGTATTTT

J: TRBJ2-1
V: TRBV9
D: TRBD1
size: NA
CDR3: CASSPQDRTEDNEQFF
DNA: TGTGCCAGCAGCCCTCAGGACAGGACAGAGGATAATGAGCAGTTCTTC

J: TRBJ1-5
V: TRBV9
D: NA
size: NA
CDR3: CASSEGGEQPQHF
DNA: TGTGCCAGCAGCGAGGGAGGCGAGCAGCCCCAGCATTTT

J: TRBJ2-3
V: TRBV9
D: TRBD1
size: NA
CDR3: CASSAGGAGADTQYF
DNA: TGTGCCAGCAGCGCAGGGGGCGCAGGGGCAGATACGCAGTATTTT

J: TRBJ2-1
V: TRBV11-3
D: TRBD1
size: NA
CDR3: CASSWTGLANNEQFF
DNA: TGTGCCAGCAGCTGGACAGGATTGGCCAACAATGAGCAGTTCTTC

J: TRBJ2-1
V: TRBV12-5
D: NA
size: NA
CDR3: CASGLSGNEQFF
DNA: TGTGCTAGTGGTTTGTCAGGCAATGAGCAGTTCTTC

J: TRBJ2-3
V: TRBV9
D: NA
size: NA
CDR3: CASSPEGSRGTDTQYF
DNA: TGTGCCAGCAGCCCAGAAGGGAGCCGGGGCACAGATACGCAGTATTTT

J: TRBJ1-5
V: TRBV2
D: NA
size: once
CDR3: CASSEWPGSQPQHF
DNA: TGTGCCAGCAGTGAATGGCCGGGTAGTCAGCCCCAGCATTTT